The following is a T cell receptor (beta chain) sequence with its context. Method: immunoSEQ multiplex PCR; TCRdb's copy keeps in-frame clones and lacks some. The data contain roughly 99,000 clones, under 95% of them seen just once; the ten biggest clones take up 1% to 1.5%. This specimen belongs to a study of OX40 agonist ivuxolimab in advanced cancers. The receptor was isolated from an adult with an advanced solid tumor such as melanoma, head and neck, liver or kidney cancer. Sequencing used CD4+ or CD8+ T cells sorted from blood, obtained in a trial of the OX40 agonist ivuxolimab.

CDR3 sequence reads: CASSPNPTAGSGNTIYF. CDR3 nucleotide sequence: TGTGCCAGCTCACCCAACCCCACGGCAGGCTCCGGAAACACCATATATTTT. This chain joins TRBV18 and TRBJ1-3, with D hard to call. The germline gives CDR1 KGHSH, CDR2 LQKENI. The CDR3 has 17 residues. The germline V and J ends were trimmed by 3 bases and 4 bases, with 19 bases remaining between them.